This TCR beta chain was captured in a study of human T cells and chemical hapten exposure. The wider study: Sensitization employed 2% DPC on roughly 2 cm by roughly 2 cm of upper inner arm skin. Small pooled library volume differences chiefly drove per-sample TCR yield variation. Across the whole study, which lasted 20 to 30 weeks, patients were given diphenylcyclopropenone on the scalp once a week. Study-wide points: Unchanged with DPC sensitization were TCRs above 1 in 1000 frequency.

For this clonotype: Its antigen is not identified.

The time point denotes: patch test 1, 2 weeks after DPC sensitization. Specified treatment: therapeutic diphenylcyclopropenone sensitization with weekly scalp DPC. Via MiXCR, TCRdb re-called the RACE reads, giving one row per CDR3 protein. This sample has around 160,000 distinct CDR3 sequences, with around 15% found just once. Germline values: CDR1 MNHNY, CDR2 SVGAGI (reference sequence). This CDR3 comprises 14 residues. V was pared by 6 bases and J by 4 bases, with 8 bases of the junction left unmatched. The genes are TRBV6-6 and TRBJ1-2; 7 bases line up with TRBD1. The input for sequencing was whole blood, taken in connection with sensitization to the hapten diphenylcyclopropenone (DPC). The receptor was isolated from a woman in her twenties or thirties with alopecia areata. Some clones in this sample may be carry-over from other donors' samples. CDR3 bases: TGTGCCAGCAGCTCCAGGGGGACTACCTATGGCTACACCTTC. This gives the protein CASSSRGTTYGYTF.